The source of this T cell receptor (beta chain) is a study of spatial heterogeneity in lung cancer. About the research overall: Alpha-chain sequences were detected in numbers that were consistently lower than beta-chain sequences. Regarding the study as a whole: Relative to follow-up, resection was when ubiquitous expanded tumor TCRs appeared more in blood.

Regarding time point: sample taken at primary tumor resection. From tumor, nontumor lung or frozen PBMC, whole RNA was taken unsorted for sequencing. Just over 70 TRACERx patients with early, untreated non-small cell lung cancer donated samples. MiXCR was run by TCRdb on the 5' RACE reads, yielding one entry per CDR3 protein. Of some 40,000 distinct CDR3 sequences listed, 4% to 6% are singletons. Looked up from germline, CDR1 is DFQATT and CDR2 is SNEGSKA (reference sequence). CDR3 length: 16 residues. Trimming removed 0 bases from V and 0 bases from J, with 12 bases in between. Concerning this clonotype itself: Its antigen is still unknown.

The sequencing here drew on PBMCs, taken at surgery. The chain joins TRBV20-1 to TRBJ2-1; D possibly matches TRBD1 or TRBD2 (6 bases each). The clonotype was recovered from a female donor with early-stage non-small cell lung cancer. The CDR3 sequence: CSAREQGRSSYNEQFF. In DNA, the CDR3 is TGCAGTGCTAGAGAGCAGGGGAGGAGCTCCTACAATGAGCAGTTCTTC.